The clone carrying this T cell receptor (beta chain) has only a few counts. Its antigen remains unknown. Treatment reported: roughly 19 received Ad26.COV2.S at low or high dose, single or two shots; about five received placebo; per-sample allocation not given. It was on day 63 after the first vaccine or placebo injection that samples were taken. Wuhan-strain spike was delivered by a replication-incompetent Ad26 vector. These data come from a study of Ad26.COV2.S vaccination and SARS-CoV-2 variants. General study results and limits: Vaccine recipients showed a spike-specific TCR breadth that was higher than in placebo recipients.

Assay used: immunoSEQ multiplex PCR; TCRdb lists only in-frame clones, some missing. The table lists around 300,000 clones, 75% to 90% of them singletons. Sample: peripheral blood, taken in a trial of Ad26.COV2.S vaccine versus placebo. This TCR was sampled from a person aged 18-60 years who received the Ad26.COV2.S COVID-19 vaccine or a placebo.

In nucleotides, the CDR3 is TGTGCCAGCAGCTTCGACGGAAACACCATATATTTT. Translating gives CASSFDGNTIYF. The chain combines TRBV5-4 with TRBJ1-3; D gene unclear. V was trimmed by 2 bases and J by 4 bases, leaving 4 bases between them. Germline CDR1 reads SGHNT; CDR2 reads YYREEE (reference sequence). The CDR3 spans 12 residues. The complete variable domain, with remaining parts taken from reference TRBV5-4 and TRBJ1-3, reads ETGVTQSPTHLIKTRGQQVTLRCSSQSGHNTVSWYQQALGQGPQFIFQYYREEENGRGNFPPRFSGLQFPNYSSELNVNALELDDSALYLCASSFDGNTIYFGEGSWLTVV.